The clone carrying this TCR beta chain was observed many times. The data originate from a study of blood T cell repertoires in COVID-19. Study details: Donors in the United States, Italy and Spain gave samples during acute or convalescent COVID-19.

Produced via immunoSEQ multiplex PCR; TCRdb's table is partial and in-frame only. The table has about 290,000 clones, approximately 86% seen once. V shed 6 bases and J shed 9 bases, with 9 bases lying between them. CDR1 is MDHEN, CDR2 SYDVKM, per germline. There are 11 residues in the CDR3. The sequence derives from a woman in her fifties or sixties with active or convalescent COVID-19. Sample: peripheral blood. This chain joins TRBV28 and TRBJ1-5; D not certain. CDR3 sequence: CASRLPGPQHF. Written as DNA, the CDR3 is TGTGCCAGCAGACTCCCGGGGCCCCAGCATTTT.